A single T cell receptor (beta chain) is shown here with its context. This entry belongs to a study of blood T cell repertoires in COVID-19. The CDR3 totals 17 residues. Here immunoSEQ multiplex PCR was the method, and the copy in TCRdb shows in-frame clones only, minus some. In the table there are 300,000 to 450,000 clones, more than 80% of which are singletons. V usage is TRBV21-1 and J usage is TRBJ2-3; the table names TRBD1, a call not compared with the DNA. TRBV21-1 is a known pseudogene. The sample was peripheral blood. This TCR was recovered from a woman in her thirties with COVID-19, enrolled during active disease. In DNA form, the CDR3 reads TGTGCCAGCAGCAAAGTGGGACAGCGAGCTAGCACAGATACGCAGTATTTT. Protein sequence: CASSKVGQRASTDTQYF.